The entry below gives a single TCR beta chain sequence along with its context. J was trimmed by 7 bases and V by 6 bases; bases with no gene match: 7. Germline V gives CDR1 MDHEN, CDR2 SYDVKM. The CDR3 loop spans 15 amino acids. This sample is part of a study of CD8 T cells in Susac syndrome. TCR beta sequencing was performed on blood CD8+ and CD4+ T cells. Negative isolation was used for CD8+ and CD4+ T cells and FACS enrichment for TEMRA cells. Random hexamers primed reverse transcription of about 0.5 to 1 ug RNA. immunoSEQ multiplex PCR amplified TCR beta CDR3 across 54 Vbeta, 13 Jbeta. One entry per CDR3 protein, called by TCRdb with MiXCR from the immunoSEQ multiplex PCR reads. The sample lists fewer than 350,000 distinct CDR3 sequences; 65% to 90% were seen once.

Specimen: CD8+ T cells from PBMCs. The chain combines TRBV28 with TRBJ2-1; TRBD1 aligns across 12 bases. This receptor was obtained from a human donor with multiple sclerosis. CDR3 loop: CASSGTGGRRNEQFF. The CDR3 DNA reads TGTGCCAGCAGCGGGACAGGGGGCAGGCGGAATGAGCAGTTCTTC. Looking up the rest from reference TRBV28 and TRBJ2-1 gives the full variable domain: DVKVTQSSRYLVKRTGEKVFLECVQDMDHENMFWYRQDPGLGLRLIYFSYDVKMKEKGDIPEGYSVSREKKERFSLILESASTNQTSMYLCASSGTGGRRNEQFFGPGTRLTVL.